This passage covers 18 T cell receptor beta chains from one sample sequenced in a study of blood T cell repertoires in COVID-19. Profiled with immunoSEQ multiplex PCR; TCRdb holds only in-frame clones, not every one. The sample holds 200,000 to 250,000 clones, about 80% seen once. Sequenced input: PBMCs or T cells enriched from blood (not recorded which). Receptors were obtained from a middle-aged man who had recovered from COVID-19.

This chain links TRBV25-1 with TRBJ1-4, with 9 bases matching TRBD1. The CDR3 spans 15 residues. The V gene's germline CDR1 is MGHDK and CDR2 SYGVNS. After removal of 7 bases from V and 4 bases from J, the junction contained 7 bases not matched to a gene. For the CDR3, the DNA is TGTGCCAGCACGACAGGGGGTTTGGGTAATGAAAAACTGTTTTTT. Encoded protein: CASTTGGLGNEKLFF. The complete variable domain, with remaining parts taken from reference TRBV25-1 and TRBJ1-4, reads EADIYQTPRYLVIGTGKKITLECSQTMGHDKMYWYQQDPGMELHLIHYSYGVNSTEKGDLSSESTVSRIRTEHFPLTLESARPSHTSQYLCASTTGGLGNEKLFFGSGTQLSVL.

V and J are TRBV2 and TRBJ2-7; a possible D gene is TRBD2 (7 bases). The CDR3 sequence is 12 residues long. V gave up 11 bases and J gave up 5 bases, with 16 bases separating them. In germline, CDR1 is SNHLY, CDR2 FYNNEI. As DNA, the CDR3 is TGTGCCCCCAGGGGAGGGTCCGACGAGCAGTACTTC. This translates into CAPRGGSDEQYF.

The chain recombines TRBV5-1 with TRBJ2-5, with 15 bases identical to TRBD2. Germline V gene lookup returns CDR1 SGHRS and CDR2 YFSETQ. The CDR3 length is 16 residues. Trimming removed 8 bases from V and 2 bases from J; junction bases left unmatched: 7. CDR3 protein: CASSIGTSGGQETQYF. The CDR3 nucleotides are TGCGCCAGTTCAATTGGGACTAGCGGGGGGCAAGAGACCCAGTACTTC.

Only a few counts were recorded for this clone. The V call is TRBV2, the J call TRBJ1-1, with 7 bases that match TRBD1. The CDR3 is 15 residues long. Germline trimming cut 6 bases from V and 0 bases from J; bases unmatched to any gene: 7. Germline V gives CDR1 SNHLY, CDR2 FYNNEI. The CDR3 loop reads CASSKGQLLNTEAFF. The CDR3 DNA reads TGTGCCAGCAGCAAGGGACAGCTACTGAACACTGAAGCTTTCTTT.

This clone was seen more than once but under ten times. The chain is built from TRBV3-1 (or the pseudogene TRBV3-2) and TRBJ2-7, with 8 bases fitting TRBD1. Germline assignment: CDR1 LGHDT and CDR2 YNNKEL (reference sequence). This CDR3 has 16 residues. V dropped 5 bases and J dropped 4; count of bases not matched to a gene: 13. CDR3 sequence (DNA): TGTGCCAGCAGCTTCCGCCTCGGGACAGGCGGATACGAGCAGTACTTC. It translates to CASSFRLGTGGYEQYF.

The V call is TRBV3-1 (or the pseudogene TRBV3-2), the J call TRBJ2-2, with TRBD2 identical over 8 bases. V was pared by 8 bases and J by 3 bases, with 5 bases of the junction left unmatched. This CDR3 comprises 14 residues. Germline V gene sequence: CDR1 LGHDT, CDR2 YNNKEL (reference sequence). CDR3 residues: CASGAGEDTGELFF. For the CDR3, the DNA is TGTGCCAGCGGAGCGGGGGAGGACACCGGGGAGCTGTTTTTT.

The table lists this clone with a count of one. V and J are TRBV28 and TRBJ1-1, with 7 bases lining up with TRBD1. This CDR3 has 15 amino acids. Germline lookup yields CDR1 MDHEN and CDR2 SYDVKM. V shed 6 bases and J 4 bases; nucleotides not matched to a gene: 11. Here the CDR3 DNA reads TGTGCCAGCAGACCTAGACAGGGTTTCGTCACTGAAGCTTTCTTT. Protein product: CASRPRQGFVTEAFF.

The CDR3 loop is CASSLPWTGDGYTF. In DNA form, the CDR3 reads TGTGCCAGCAGCTTACCCTGGACAGGCGATGGCTACACCTTC. This sequence joins TRBV7-9 and TRBJ1-2, with 7 bases matching TRBD1. The CDR3 runs 14 residues. The V gene end was trimmed by 2 bases and the J gene end by 6 bases; junction bases not matched to a gene: 6. Per the germline V gene, CDR1 is SEHNR and CDR2 is FQNEAQ (reference sequence).

The chain joins TRBV7-9 to TRBJ1-1, with a possible D match to TRBD1 (5 bases). The CDR3 covers 11 residues. The germline V gene has CDR1 SEHNR and CDR2 FQNEAQ (reference sequence). Trimming removed 10 bases at V and 6 bases at J, with 12 bases between. CDR3 protein: CATNRPPEAFF. CDR3 sequence (DNA): TGTGCCACCAACAGGCCCCCTGAAGCTTTCTTT.

The chain uses TRBV27 and TRBJ1-2; no clear D gene. Germline CDR1 is MNHEY and CDR2 is SMNVEV (reference sequence). CDR3 length: 14 amino acids. V was shortened by 6 bases and J by 1 base, with 12 bases between the two germline ends. The CDR3 reads CASSPTGINYGYTF. CDR3 in DNA: TGTGCCAGCAGCCCGACGGGGATTAACTATGGCTACACCTTC.

The CDR3 is CASSEGQSSNQPQHF. The CDR3 DNA reads as TGCGCCAGCAGTGAGGGACAGAGTAGCAATCAGCCCCAGCATTTT. V usage is TRBV10-2 and J usage is TRBJ1-5; D may be TRBD1 (6 bases). The CDR3 consists of 15 residues. Germline V lookup: CDR1 WSHSY, CDR2 SAAADI. V gave up 2 bases and J gave up 0 bases, with 8 bases separating them.

This chain joins TRBV5-5 and TRBJ1-1; D is possibly TRBD1 (5 bases). The V end was cut by 2 bases, the J end by 3 bases, with 14 bases between. CDR1 is SGHKS, CDR2 YYEKEE, per germline (reference sequence). The CDR3 has 15 residues. The chain's CDR3 is CASSFGTPPDTEAFF. In nucleotides, the CDR3 is TGTGCCAGCAGCTTCGGGACTCCCCCCGACACTGAAGCTTTCTTT.

This chain joins TRBV4-2 and TRBJ1-5; 7 bases are a match to TRBD1. After removal of 5 bases from V and 7 bases from J, the junction contained 11 bases not matched to a gene. The CDR3 extends over 15 amino acids. In germline, CDR1 is LGHNA, CDR2 YNFKEQ. For the CDR3, the DNA is TGTGCCAGCAGCTACACAGCAGGGGGGCGACAGCCCCAGCATTTT. It specifies CASSYTAGGRQPQHF.

This chain joins TRBV5-1 and TRBJ1-3; 10 bases fit TRBD1. The CDR3 covers 16 residues. With V trimmed by 3 bases and J by 0 bases, 3 bases remained unmatched. The germline V gene encodes CDR1 SGHRS and CDR2 YFSETQ. The CDR3 bases are TGCGCCAGCAGCTATGGGGACAGGGGCTCTGGAAACACCATATATTTT. Translation: CASSYGDRGSGNTIYF.

The gene calls are TRBV5-4 and TRBJ2-4, with TRBD1 as a possible D gene (5 bases). The CDR3 is 11 amino acids. Trimming took 8 bases from V and 6 from J, leaving 9 bases between them. The germline V gene has CDR1 SGHNT and CDR2 YYREEE (reference sequence). Written as DNA, the CDR3 is TGTGCCAGTGTAAGGGGAAACATTCAGTACTTC. Amino acid sequence: CASVRGNIQYF.

The chain combines TRBV28 with TRBJ2-4; 8 bases fit TRBD1. J lost 8 bases, V lost 6 bases, and 15 bases had no gene match. CDR1 and CDR2 from the germline V gene are MDHEN and SYDVKM. CDR3 length: 16 residues. The CDR3 is CASSTSGTGDADIQYF. In DNA form, the CDR3 reads TGTGCCAGCAGCACATCAGGGACAGGAGACGCGGACATTCAGTACTTC. Based on the CDR3 plus reference TRBV28 and TRBJ2-4, the full variable domain is DVKVTQSSRYLVKRTGEKVFLECVQDMDHENMFWYRQDPGLGLRLIYFSYDVKMKEKGDIPEGYSVSREKKERFSLILESASTNQTSMYLCASSTSGTGDADIQYFGAGTRLSVL.

The genes are TRBV5-4 and TRBJ1-1, with a possible D match to TRBD1 (5 bases). Germline V lookup: CDR1 SGHNT, CDR2 YYREEE (reference sequence). With 3 bases removed from V and 4 bases from J, the gap between germline ends came to 19 bases. The CDR3 covers 16 residues. The CDR3 DNA follows: TGTGCCAGCAGCTGGCGGGGGGGATTGCAGGGCACTGAAGCTTTCTTT. Translated, it gives CASSWRGGLQGTEAFF. Full variable domain (remainder filled in from reference TRBV5-4 and TRBJ1-1): ETGVTQSPTHLIKTRGQQVTLRCSSQSGHNTVSWYQQALGQGPQFIFQYYREEENGRGNFPPRFSGLQFPNYSSELNVNALELDDSALYLCASSWRGGLQGTEAFFGQGTRLTVV.

The V gene is TRBV5-1, the J gene TRBJ2-7, with TRBD2 as a possible D gene (6 bases). Per germline, CDR1 SGHRS and CDR2 YFSETQ. V dropped 4 bases and J dropped 6 bases, with 14 bases sitting between them. The CDR3 has 13 amino acids. This CDR3 is CASSDQEGSEQYF. The CDR3 nucleotides read TGCGCCAGCAGCGACCAGGAGGGATCCGAGCAGTACTTC.